This T cell receptor beta chain appears in the sequencing data of a study of T cells in Graves' hyperthyroidism and ophthalmopathy. Across the study: Peripheral blood was drawn at first diagnosis, prior to all treatment. Overall study results and limits: Stable hyperthyroidism and ophthalmopathy were separated using 13 V-J signatures.

CDR3 length: 17 amino acids. The germline gives CDR1 MNHGY, CDR2 SAAAGT. Diagnoses rested on clinical symptoms, serum thyroxine and TRAb, thyroid ultrasound and orbital computed tomography. TCR beta CDR3 sequences were amplified from RNA transcripts. The HTBI set primed first-round TCR CDR3 RT-PCR. Using its own MiXCR run on the multiplex PCR reads, TCRdb lists one record per CDR3 protein. Of 40,000 to 60,000 distinct CDR3 sequences listed, approximately 52% are singletons. As regards this clonotype: Its antigen is currently unknown. The junction departs from the called germline gene at one end, perhaps through a read error.

The chain recombines TRBV6-8 with TRBJ2-6; maybe TRBD2 (5 bases). The source is a woman aged 45-60 years with Graves' ophthalmopathy. The sample consisted of blood. The CDR3, as DNA: TGTGCCAGCAGTTGCCCCCGGACGGGGAACTGGGCCAACGTCTTGACTTTC. Protein: CASSCPRTGNWANVLTF.